This T cell receptor (beta chain) emerged from a study of patients and donors after allogeneic stem cell transplantation. The V gene lost 4 bases and the J gene lost 1 base, with 11 bases spanning the gap. This CDR3 has 14 residues. CDR1 and CDR2 from the germline V gene are SGHRS and YFSETQ. The sample holds many counts of this clonotype. TCRdb re-analysed the RT-PCR reads in MiXCR, keeping a single row per CDR3 protein. The table lists under 200,000 distinct CDR3 sequences, over 25% of them singletons, with roughly 3% in the top ten. V usage is TRBV5-1 and J usage is TRBJ1-1, with D possibly being TRBD1 (6 bases). The sample taken for sequencing was blood, either unsorted or a sorted T cell fraction (not recorded which). The sequence came from a human donor who was either an allogeneic HSCT recipient or a stem cell or donor lymphocyte infusion donor (not recorded which). It is not recorded whose cells these are; they may come from a transplant donor. CDR3 loop: CASSPQTGNTEAFF. The CDR3 bases are TGCGCCAGCAGCCCCCAGACAGGGAACACTGAAGCTTTCTTT.